This T cell receptor (beta chain) emerged from a study of cytomegalovirus exposure and HLA in healthy donors. This clone showed up just once. Generated by immunoSEQ multiplex PCR, the TCRdb table keeps only in-frame clones and is missing some. This table has about 110,000 clones, roughly 95% appearing once. Source material: PBMCs. This TCR was recovered from a woman aged 18-29 years in good health and CMV-seronegative.

CDR3 DNA: TGTGCCAGCACCCCGGGGGTTCTTTTGTATGAGCAGTTCTTC. Protein sequence: CASTPGVLLYEQFF. V and J are TRBV5-8 and TRBJ2-1; D might be TRBD2 (6 bases). Germline V gene sequence: CDR1 SGHTS, CDR2 YDEGEE. V lost 6 bases, J lost 8 bases, and 18 bases lay in between. This CDR3 is built from 14 residues. The full variable domain, in which reference TRBV5-8 and TRBJ2-1 provide the parts outside the CDR3, is EAGVTQSPTHLIKTRGQQATLRCSPISGHTSVYWYQQALGLGLQFLLWYDEGEERNRGNFPPRFSGRQFPNYSSELNVNALELEDSALYLCASTPGVLLYEQFFGPGTRLTVL.